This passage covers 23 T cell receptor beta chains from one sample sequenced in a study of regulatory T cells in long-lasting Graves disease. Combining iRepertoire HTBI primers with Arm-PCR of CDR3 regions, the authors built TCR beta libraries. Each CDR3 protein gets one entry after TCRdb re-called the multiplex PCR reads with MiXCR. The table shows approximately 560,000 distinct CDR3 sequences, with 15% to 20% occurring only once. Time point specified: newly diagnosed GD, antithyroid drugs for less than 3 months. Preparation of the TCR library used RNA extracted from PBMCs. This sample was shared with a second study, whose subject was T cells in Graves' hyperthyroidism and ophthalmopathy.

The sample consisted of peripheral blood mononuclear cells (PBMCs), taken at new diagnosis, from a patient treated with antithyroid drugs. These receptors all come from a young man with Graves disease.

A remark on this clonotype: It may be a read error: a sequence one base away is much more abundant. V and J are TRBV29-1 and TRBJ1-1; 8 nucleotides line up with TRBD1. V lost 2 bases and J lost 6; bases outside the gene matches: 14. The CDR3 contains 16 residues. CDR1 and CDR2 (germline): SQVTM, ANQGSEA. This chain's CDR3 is CSVEWRTGRTLAEAFF. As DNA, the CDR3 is TGCAGCGTTGAATGGCGGACAGGGCGGACGCTCGCTGAAGCTTTCTTT.

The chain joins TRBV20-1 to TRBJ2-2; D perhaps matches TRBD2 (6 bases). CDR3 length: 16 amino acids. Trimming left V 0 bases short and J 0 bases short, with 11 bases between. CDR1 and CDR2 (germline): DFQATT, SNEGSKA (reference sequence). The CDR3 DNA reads TGCAGTGCTAGAGATAGCGGACACACGAACACCGGGGAGCTGTTTTTT. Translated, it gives CSARDSGHTNTGELFF.

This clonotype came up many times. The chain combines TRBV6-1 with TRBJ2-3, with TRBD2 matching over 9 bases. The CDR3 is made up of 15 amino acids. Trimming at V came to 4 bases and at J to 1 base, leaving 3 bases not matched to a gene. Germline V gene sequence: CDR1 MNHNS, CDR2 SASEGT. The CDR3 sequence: CASSGTSAGTDTQYF. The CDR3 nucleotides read TGTGCCAGCAGTGGGACTAGCGCTGGCACAGATACGCAGTATTTT.

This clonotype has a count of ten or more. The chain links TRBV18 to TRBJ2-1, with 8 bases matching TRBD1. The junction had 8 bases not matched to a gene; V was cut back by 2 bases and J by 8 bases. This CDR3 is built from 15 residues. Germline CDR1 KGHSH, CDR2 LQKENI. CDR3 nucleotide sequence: TGTGCCAGCTCACCAGAGACAGGGGATCCAGATGAGCAGTTCTTC. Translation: CASSPETGDPDEQFF.

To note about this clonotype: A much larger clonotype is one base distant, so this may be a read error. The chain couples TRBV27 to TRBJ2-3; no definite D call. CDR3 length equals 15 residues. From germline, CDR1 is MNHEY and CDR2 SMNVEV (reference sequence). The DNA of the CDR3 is TGTGTCAGCAGTCCCCCTCCTCTGAGCGCAGATACGCAGTATTTT. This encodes CVSSPPPLSADTQYF.

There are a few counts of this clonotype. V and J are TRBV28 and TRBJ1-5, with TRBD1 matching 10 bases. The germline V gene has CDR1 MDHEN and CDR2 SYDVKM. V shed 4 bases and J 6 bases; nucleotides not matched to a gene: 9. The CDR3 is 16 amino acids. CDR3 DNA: TGTGCCAGCAGTTCCATTCTCCGACAGGGGGCTCAGCCCCAGCATTTT. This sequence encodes CASSSILRQGAQPQHF. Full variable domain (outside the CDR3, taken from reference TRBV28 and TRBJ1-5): DVKVTQSSRYLVKRTGEKVFLECVQDMDHENMFWYRQDPGLGLRLIYFSYDVKMKEKGDIPEGYSVSREKKERFSLILESASTNQTSMYLCASSSILRQGAQPQHFGDGTRLSIL.

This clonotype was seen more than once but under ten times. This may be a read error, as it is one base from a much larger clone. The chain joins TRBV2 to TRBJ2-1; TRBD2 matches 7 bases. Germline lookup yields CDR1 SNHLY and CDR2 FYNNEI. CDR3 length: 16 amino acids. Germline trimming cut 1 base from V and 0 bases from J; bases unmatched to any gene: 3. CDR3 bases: TGTGCCAGCAGTGAAGGCGGGGGTGACTCCTACAATGAGCAGTTCTTC. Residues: CASSEGGGDSYNEQFF.

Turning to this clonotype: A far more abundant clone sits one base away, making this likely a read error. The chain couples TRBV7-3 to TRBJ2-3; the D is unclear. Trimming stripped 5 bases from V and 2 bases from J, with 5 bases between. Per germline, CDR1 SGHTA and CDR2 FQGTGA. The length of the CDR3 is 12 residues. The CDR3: CASSLHTDTQYF. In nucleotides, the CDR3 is TGTGCCAGCAGCCTACACACAGATACGCAGTATTTT.

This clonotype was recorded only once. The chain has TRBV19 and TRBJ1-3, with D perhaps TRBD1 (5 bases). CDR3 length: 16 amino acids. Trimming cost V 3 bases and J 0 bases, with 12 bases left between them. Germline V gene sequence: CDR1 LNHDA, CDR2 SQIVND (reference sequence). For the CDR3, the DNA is TGTGCCAGTAGTATTAGGACAAGGAGCTCTGGAAACACCATATATTTT. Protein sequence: CASSIRTRSSGNTIYF.

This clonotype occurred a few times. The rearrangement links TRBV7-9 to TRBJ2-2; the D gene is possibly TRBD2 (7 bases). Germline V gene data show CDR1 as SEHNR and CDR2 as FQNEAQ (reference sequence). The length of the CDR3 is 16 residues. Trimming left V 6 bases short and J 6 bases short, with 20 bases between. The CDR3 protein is CASRGAGVNPSGELFF. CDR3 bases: TGTGCCAGCAGGGGGGCGGGAGTTAACCCCTCCGGGGAGCTGTTTTTT.

The CDR3 region is CASSRQGPAEETQYF. The CDR3 coding sequence is TGCGCCAGCAGCCGCCAGGGCCCTGCGGAAGAGACCCAGTACTTC. The V call is TRBV4-1, the J call TRBJ2-5, with D perhaps matching TRBD1 (5 bases). CDR1 MGHRA and CDR2 YSYEKL come from the germline V gene. This CDR3 region has 15 residues. V lost 4 bases, J lost 3 bases, and 15 bases lay in between.

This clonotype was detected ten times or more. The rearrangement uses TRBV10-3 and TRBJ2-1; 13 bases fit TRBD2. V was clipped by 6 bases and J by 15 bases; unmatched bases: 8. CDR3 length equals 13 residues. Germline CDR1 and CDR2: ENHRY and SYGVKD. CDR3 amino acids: CAISGLAGADRFF. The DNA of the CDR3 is TGTGCCATCAGCGGACTAGCGGGAGCAGACAGGTTCTTC.

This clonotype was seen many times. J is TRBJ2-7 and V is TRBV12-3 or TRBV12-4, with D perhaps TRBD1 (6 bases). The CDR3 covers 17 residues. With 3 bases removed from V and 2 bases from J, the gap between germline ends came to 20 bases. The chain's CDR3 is CASSFFVRSGDTYEQYF. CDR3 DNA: TGTGCCAGCAGTTTTTTCGTCAGGAGTGGGGACACCTACGAGCAGTACTTC.

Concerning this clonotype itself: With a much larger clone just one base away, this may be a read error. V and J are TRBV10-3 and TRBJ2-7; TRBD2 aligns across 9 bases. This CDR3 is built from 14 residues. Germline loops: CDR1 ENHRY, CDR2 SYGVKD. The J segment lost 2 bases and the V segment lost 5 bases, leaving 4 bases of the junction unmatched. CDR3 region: CAISKGLAAYEQYF. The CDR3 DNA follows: TGTGCCATCAGTAAGGGACTAGCAGCCTACGAGCAGTACTTC.

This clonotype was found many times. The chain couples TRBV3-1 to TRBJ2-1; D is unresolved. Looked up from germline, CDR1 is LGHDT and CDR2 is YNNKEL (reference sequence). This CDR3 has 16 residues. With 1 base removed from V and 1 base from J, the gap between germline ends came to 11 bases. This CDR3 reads CASSQAGVISYNEQFF. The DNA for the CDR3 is TGTGCCAGCAGCCAAGCTGGAGTGATATCCTACAATGAGCAGTTCTTC.

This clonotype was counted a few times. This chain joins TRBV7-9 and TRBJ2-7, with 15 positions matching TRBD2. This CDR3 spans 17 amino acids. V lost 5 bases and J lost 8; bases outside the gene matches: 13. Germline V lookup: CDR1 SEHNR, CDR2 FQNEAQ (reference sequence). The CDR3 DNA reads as TGTGCCAGCAGCCCCGACCGGGGGACTAGCGGGAGGATGAAGCAGTACTTC. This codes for CASSPDRGTSGRMKQYF.

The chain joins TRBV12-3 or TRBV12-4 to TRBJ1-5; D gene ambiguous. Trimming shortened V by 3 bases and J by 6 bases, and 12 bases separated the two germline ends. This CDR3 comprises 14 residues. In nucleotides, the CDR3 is TGTGCCAGCAGTTTGACCGTTGTGAGTCAGCCCCAGCATTTT. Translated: CASSLTVVSQPQHF.

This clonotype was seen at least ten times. The chain's CDR3 is CSVVGQGEGRAFF. DNA for the CDR3: TGCAGCGTGGTCGGCCAGGGTGAGGGGAGGGCTTTCTTT. This chain links TRBV29-1 with TRBJ1-1; D possibly corresponds to TRBD1 (5 bases). The V gene's germline CDR1 is SQVTM and CDR2 ANQGSEA. Trimming removed 6 bases at V and 11 bases at J, with 22 bases between. The CDR3 loop spans 13 amino acids.

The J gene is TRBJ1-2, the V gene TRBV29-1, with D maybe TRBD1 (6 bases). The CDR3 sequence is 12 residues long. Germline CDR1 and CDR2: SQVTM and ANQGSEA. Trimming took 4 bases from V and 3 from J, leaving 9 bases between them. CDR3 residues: CSVGGGHYGYTF. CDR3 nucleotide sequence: TGCAGCGTTGGTGGGGGCCACTATGGCTACACCTTC.

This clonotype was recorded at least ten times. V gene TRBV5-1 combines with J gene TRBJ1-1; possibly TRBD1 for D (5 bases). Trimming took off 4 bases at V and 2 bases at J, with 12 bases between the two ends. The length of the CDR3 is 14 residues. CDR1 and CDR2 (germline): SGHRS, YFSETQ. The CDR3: CASSRGAVNTEAFF. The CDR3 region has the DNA TGCGCCAGCAGCCGAGGGGCAGTTAACACTGAAGCTTTCTTT.

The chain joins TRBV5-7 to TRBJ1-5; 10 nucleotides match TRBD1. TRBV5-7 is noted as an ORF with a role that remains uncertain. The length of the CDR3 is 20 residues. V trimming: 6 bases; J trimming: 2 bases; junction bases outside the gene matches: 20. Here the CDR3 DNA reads TGTGCCAGCATCGACACCAAGGTTGGACAGGGGGAATTGGGCAATCAGCCCCAGCATTTT. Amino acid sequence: CASIDTKVGQGELGNQPQHF.

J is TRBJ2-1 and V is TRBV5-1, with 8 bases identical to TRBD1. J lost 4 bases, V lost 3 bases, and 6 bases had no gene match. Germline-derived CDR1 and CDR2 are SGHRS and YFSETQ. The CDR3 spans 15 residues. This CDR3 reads CASSSGQGEYNEQFF. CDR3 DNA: TGCGCCAGCAGCTCCGGACAGGGCGAGTACAATGAGCAGTTCTTC.

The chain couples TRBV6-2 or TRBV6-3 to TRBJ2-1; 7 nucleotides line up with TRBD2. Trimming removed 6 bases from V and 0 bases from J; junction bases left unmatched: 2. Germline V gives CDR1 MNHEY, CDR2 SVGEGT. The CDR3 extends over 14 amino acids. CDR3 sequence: CASRPGGSYNEQFF. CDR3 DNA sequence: TGTGCCAGCAGGCCGGGAGGCTCCTACAATGAGCAGTTCTTC.